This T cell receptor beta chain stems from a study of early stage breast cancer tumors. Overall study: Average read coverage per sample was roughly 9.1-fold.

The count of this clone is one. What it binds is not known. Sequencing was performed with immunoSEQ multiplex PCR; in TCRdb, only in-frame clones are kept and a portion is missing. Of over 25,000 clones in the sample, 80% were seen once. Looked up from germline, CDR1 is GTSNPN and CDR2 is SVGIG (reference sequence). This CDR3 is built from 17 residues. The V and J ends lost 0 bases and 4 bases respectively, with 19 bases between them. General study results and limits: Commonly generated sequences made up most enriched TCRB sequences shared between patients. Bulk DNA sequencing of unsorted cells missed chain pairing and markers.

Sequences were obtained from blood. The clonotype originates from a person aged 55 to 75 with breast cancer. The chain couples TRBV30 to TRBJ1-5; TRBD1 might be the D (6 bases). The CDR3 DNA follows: TGTGCCTGGAGTGTACGAGGGGTGGGGGCGTGGAATCAGCCCCAGCATTTT. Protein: CAWSVRGVGAWNQPQHF.